The next 32 T cell receptor beta chains were all read from a single sample in a study of Tregs in tolerant kidney transplant recipients. Generated by immunoSEQ multiplex PCR, the TCRdb table keeps only in-frame clones and is missing some. The listing contains about 31,000 clones. Mixed chimerism was transient after nonmyeloablative marrow transplants from related graft donors. Sequencing was performed on CD4+ T cells from blood (PBMCs), taken 24 months after the transplant. These receptors originate from a human patient who received a combined kidney and bone marrow transplant. Some T cells may possibly be graft donor cells.

About this clone itself: The read terminates 3 residues ahead of where the CDR3 ends, so the germline J gene completes it. The chain has TRBV10-3 and TRBJ2-7; 7 bases agree with TRBD2. Germline values: CDR1 ENHRY, CDR2 SYGVKD. The CDR3 runs to 14 residues. With 3 bases clipped from V and 4 bases from J, the junction kept 6 bases outside the gene matches. Incomplete CDR3 DNA: TGTGCCATCAGTGAAGCTAGCGGAGGTTACGAG. Protein product: CAISEASGGYE. The CDR3 as a whole reads CAISEASGGYEQYF.

On this clone: The read comes to an end 3 residues before the CDR3 does, leaving the germline J gene to fill in the end. This chain connects TRBV20-1 to TRBJ1-1; TRBD1 agrees at 9 bases. Germline CDR1 DFQATT, CDR2 SNEGSKA (reference sequence). V lost 1 base, J lost 5 bases, and 8 bases stayed unmatched. This CDR3 has 15 residues. CDR3 bases read: TGCAGTGCTAGAGTATCAGGGACAGGGAGAACTGAA. Its protein is CSARVSGTGRTE. The full-length CDR3 reads as CSARVSGTGRTEAFF.

About this clone: The CDR3 extends 3 residues past the end of the read, so its final part is completed from the germline J gene. The rearrangement uses TRBV19 and TRBJ1-2, with D uncertain. V lost 5 bases, J lost 2 bases, and 15 bases lay in between. The CDR3 has 15 amino acids. Germline loops: CDR1 LNHDA, CDR2 SQIVND (reference sequence). The chain's CDR3 is CASSALATVNYGYTF. The CDR3 DNA, read in part, is TGTGCCAGTAGTGCATTAGCGACGGTGAACTATGGC. Using reference TRBV19 and TRBJ1-2 for the parts outside the CDR3, the full variable domain is DGGITQSPKYLFRKEGQNVTLSCEQNLNHDAMYWYRQDPGQGLRLIYYSQIVNDFQKGDIAEGYSVSREKKESFPLTVTSAQKNPTAFYLCASSALATVNYGYTFGSGTRLTVV.

Concerning this clone: The DNA ends 3 residues before the CDR3 does, and the rest of the CDR3 is filled in from the germline J gene. This chain joins TRBV4-2 and TRBJ1-5, with D possibly matching TRBD1 (5 bases). The ends were cut back, 6 bases at V and 4 bases at J, with 16 bases in the middle. CDR3 length equals 15 residues. Germline assignment: CDR1 LGHNA and CDR2 YNFKEQ. Incomplete CDR3 DNA: TGTGCCAGCAGTGCTTACGGGCAGGGTAATCAGCCC. Amino acids: CASSAYGQGNQP. The CDR3 reads in full as CASSAYGQGNQPQHF.

Comment on this clone: The missing CDR3 end, 3 residues past where the read stops, is filled in from the germline J gene. This chain joins TRBV20-1 and TRBJ2-1, with 10 bases fitting TRBD2. Germline assignment: CDR1 DFQATT and CDR2 SNEGSKA (reference sequence). This CDR3 has 14 residues. V trimming: 3 bases; J trimming: 7 bases; junction bases outside the gene matches: 6. The sequenced part of the CDR3 DNA is TGCAGTGCTAGGGGGGCTAGCGGGAGTAATGAG. Protein: CSARGASGSNE. From start to end, the CDR3 is CSARGASGSNEQFF.

In regard to this clone: The observed sequence ends 3 residues before the CDR3 terminus, with the missing tail filled in from the germline J gene. The genes are TRBV7-7 and TRBJ2-1, with D perhaps TRBD1 (6 bases). From germline, CDR1 is SSHAT and CDR2 FNYEAQ (reference sequence). This CDR3 spans 15 amino acids. The V end lost 1 base, the J end lost 3 bases, and 10 bases lay between the germline ends. The CDR3 region is CASSLDWTVYNEQFF. Incomplete CDR3 DNA: TGTGCCAGCAGCTTAGACTGGACAGTCTACAATGAG.

In the case of this clone: The read terminates 3 residues before the CDR3 end, so the remaining end is supplied by the germline J gene. The chain links TRBV30 to TRBJ1-3; D unclear. This CDR3 is 11 amino acids long. V was pared by 3 bases and J by 4 bases, with 4 bases between. The germline CDR1 and CDR2 sequences are GTSNPN and SVGIG (reference sequence). The part of the CDR3 DNA that was read is TGTGCCTGGAGCCCAGGAAACACC. Translation: CAWSPGNT. The whole CDR3 sequence is CAWSPGNTIYF. Variable domain in full (rest from reference TRBV30 and TRBJ1-3): SQTIHQWPATLVQPVGSPLSLECTVEGTSNPNLYWYRQAAGRGLQLLFYSVGIGQISSEVPQNLSASRPQDRQFILSSKKLLLSDSGFYLCAWSPGNTIYFGEGSWLTVV.

In regard to this clone: Read coverage stops 3 residues before the CDR3 terminus; the germline J gene supplies the remainder. This chain links TRBV19 with TRBJ2-3; TRBD2 agrees at 12 bases. This CDR3 comprises 15 residues. Germline values: CDR1 LNHDA, CDR2 SQIVND (reference sequence). J lost 3 bases, V lost 6 bases, and 4 bases had no gene match. The sequenced part of the CDR3 DNA is TGTGCCAGTAGACAAGGACTAGCGGGAACAGATACG. Translation gives CASRQGLAGTDT. The whole CDR3 reads CASRQGLAGTDTQYF.

On this clone: The read halts 3 residues ahead of the CDR3 end, with the missing end drawn from the germline J gene. The chain is built from TRBV19 and TRBJ2-7; 8 positions agree with TRBD1. Trimming at V came to 5 bases and at J to 2 bases, leaving 5 bases not matched to a gene. The CDR3 length is 14 residues. Germline V gene lookup returns CDR1 LNHDA and CDR2 SQIVND (reference sequence). The part of the CDR3 DNA that was read is TGTGCCAGTAGTGAGGACAGGGACCCCTACGAG. The encoded protein is CASSEDRDPYE. The whole CDR3 is CASSEDRDPYEQYF.

On this clone itself: The CDR3 goes on 3 residues after the read ends, and that part is filled in from the germline J gene. The chain employs TRBV20-1 and TRBJ2-1; the D is unclear. V shed 3 bases and J shed 0 bases, with 15 bases lying between them. CDR1 and CDR2 (germline): DFQATT, SNEGSKA (reference sequence). The CDR3 has 16 residues. CDR3 DNA (partial): TGCAGTGCTAGGAGCGCGAGCTCCAGCTCCTACAATGAG. Translating it yields CSARSASSSSYNE. The entire CDR3 protein reads CSARSASSSSYNEQFF.

About this clone itself: The CDR3 extends 3 residues past the end of the read, so its final part is completed from the germline J gene. This chain joins TRBV5-1 and TRBJ2-1, with a possible D match to TRBD2 (5 bases). CDR1 SGHRS and CDR2 YFSETQ come from the germline V gene. V lost 4 bases and J 0 bases, leaving 14 bases between the germline ends. The CDR3 has 16 amino acids. The CDR3 DNA, read in part, is TGCGCCAGCAGCCTATCGAGCGGAGTCTCCTACAATGAG. Translating it yields CASSLSSGVSYNE. Given in full, the CDR3 is CASSLSSGVSYNEQFF.

Remarks on this clone: Sequencing ends 3 residues short of the CDR3 end; the germline J gene provides the rest. The sample has other DNA sequences that encode this CDR3 too. The chain joins TRBV6-2 or TRBV6-3 to TRBJ2-1; 12 nucleotides align to TRBD2. V shed 5 bases, J shed 1 base, and the junction held 6 bases outside the gene matches. The CDR3 contains 17 residues. Germline V gene sequence: CDR1 MNHEY, CDR2 SVGEGT. Incomplete CDR3 DNA: TGTGCCAGCAGTCCACGGACTAGCGGGACTTCCTACAATGAG. Translating it yields CASSPRTSGTSYNE. The complete CDR3 sequence is CASSPRTSGTSYNEQFF.

The DNA read from the CDR3 is TGTGCCAGCAGCCTGGGGCGGCTCGATGAG. Translation: CASSLGRLDE. The CDR3 in its entirety is CASSLGRLDEQFF. V and J are TRBV7-3 and TRBJ2-1; a weak D match, TRBD1 (5 bases). The CDR3 end falls 3 residues outside the read, so it is completed with the germline J gene. The CDR3 is 13 residues long. Trimming cost V 5 bases and J 8 bases, with 13 bases left between them. Germline V gene lookup returns CDR1 SGHTA and CDR2 FQGTGA.

In regard to this clone: The read is 3 residues too short to cover the CDR3 end, so that end is filled in from the germline J gene. V gene TRBV6-1 combines with J gene TRBJ1-1; 10 bases fit TRBD1. The germline gives CDR1 MNHNS, CDR2 SASEGT. Unmatched junction bases numbered 4, after V lost 3 bases and J lost 0 bases. The CDR3 extends over 16 amino acids. The CDR3 protein is CASSEGTGEVNTEAFF. CDR3 DNA, as far as it was read: TGTGCCAGCAGTGAGGGGACAGGGGAAGTGAACACTGAA.

This clone is classed as medium-sized (0.01 to 0.1%) by frequency. The read finishes 3 residues shy of the CDR3 end, and the germline J gene is used to complete it. J is TRBJ2-6 and V is TRBV6-2 or TRBV6-3, with TRBD1 matching over 7 bases. CDR3 length: 12 amino acids. Germline V gene sequence: CDR1 MNHEY, CDR2 SVGEGT. CDR3 loop: CASSYSDRVLTF. CDR3 DNA, as far as it was read: TGTGCCAGCAGTTACTCGGACAGGGTC.

About this clone: The read ends 3 residues shy of where the CDR3 ends; the end is completed using the germline J gene. This rearrangement joins TRBV20-1 to TRBJ1-5; TRBD1 agrees at 8 bases. CDR3 size: 15 residues. The junction had 10 bases not matched to a gene; V was cut back by 1 base and J by 8 bases. In germline, CDR1 is DFQATT, CDR2 SNEGSKA (reference sequence). The chain's CDR3 is CSARVRDRGWEPQHF. Partial CDR3 DNA: TGCAGTGCTAGAGTAAGAGACAGGGGTTGGGAGCCC.

With regard to this clone: Sequencing ends 3 residues short of the CDR3 end; the germline J gene provides the rest. The V and J genes are TRBV18 and TRBJ1-4, with a possible D match to TRBD1 (5 bases). With 0 bases removed from V and 8 bases from J, the gap between germline ends came to 10 bases. The germline CDR1 and CDR2 sequences are KGHSH and LQKENI. The CDR3 consists of 14 residues. CDR3 loop: CASSPPGLGEKLFF. The part of the CDR3 DNA that was read is TGTGCCAGCTCACCACCGGGACTTGGGGAAAAA. Looking up the rest from reference TRBV18 and TRBJ1-4 gives the full variable domain: NAGVMQNPRHLVRRRGQEARLRCSPMKGHSHVYWYRQLPEEGLKFMVYLQKENIIDESGMPKERFSAEFPKEGPSILRIQQVVRGDSAAYFCASSPPGLGEKLFFGSGTQLSVL.

Comment on this clone: The DNA ends 3 residues before the CDR3 does, and the rest of the CDR3 is filled in from the germline J gene. This chain connects TRBV19 to TRBJ1-5, with D tentatively TRBD1 (5 bases). CDR3 length equals 16 residues. Trimming removed 2 bases at V and 3 bases at J, with 14 bases between. The germline gives CDR1 LNHDA, CDR2 SQIVND (reference sequence). The CDR3: CASSIMGGKNNQPQHF. The part of the CDR3 DNA that was read is TGTGCCAGTAGTATAATGGGGGGGAAGAACAATCAGCCC.

Considering frequency, this clone is medium-sized. The missing CDR3 end, 3 residues past where the read stops, is filled in from the germline J gene. The V gene is TRBV30, the J gene TRBJ2-1; 10 bases line up with TRBD2. J was trimmed by 5 bases and V by 4 bases; bases with no gene match: 14. The CDR3 runs to 17 residues. Germline V gene lookup returns CDR1 GTSNPN and CDR2 SVGIG (reference sequence). The CDR3: CAWTLRRLTSGHNEQFF. CDR3 DNA, as far as it was read: TGTGCCTGGACCCTTCGCCGGTTGACTAGCGGGCACAATGAG.

On this clone: Read sequence stops 3 residues before the CDR3 end, and the germline J gene provides the missing end. This chain uses TRBV10-3 with TRBJ1-4; TRBD1 might be the D (5 bases). Trimming shortened V by 0 bases and J by 8 bases, and 13 bases separated the two germline ends. The CDR3 length is 15 residues. Per germline, CDR1 ENHRY and CDR2 SYGVKD. CDR3 DNA, as far as it was read: TGTGCCATCAGTGAGTCCGGCAGGGTGGGCGAAAAA. This codes for CAISESGRVGEK. The complete CDR3 reads CAISESGRVGEKLFF.

A remark on this clone: The sequenced fragment ends 3 residues before the CDR3 boundary, so the rest is inferred from the germline J gene. The chain carries TRBV7-9 and TRBJ1-3; D perhaps matches TRBD1 (6 bases). The CDR3 has 14 residues. The germline V gene has CDR1 SEHNR and CDR2 FQNEAQ (reference sequence). V lost 3 bases, J lost 3 bases, and 9 bases lay in between. The DNA read from the CDR3 is TGTGCCAGCAGCTTTTCAGGGGATGGAAACACC. Residues: CASSFSGDGNT. The entire CDR3 protein is CASSFSGDGNTIYF.

With respect to this clone: The sequence runs out 3 residues before the end of the CDR3; the remainder is reconstructed from the germline J gene. The chain carries TRBV5-4 and TRBJ2-1; 10 bases are shared with TRBD2. In germline, CDR1 is SGHNT, CDR2 YYREEE (reference sequence). The CDR3 is 15 amino acids. V gave up 4 bases and J gave up 7 bases; unmatched junction bases: 8. The DNA read from the CDR3 is TGTGCCAGCAGCCCGGCTAGCGGGAGTAGGAATGAG. Its translation: CASSPASGSRNE. In full, the CDR3 is CASSPASGSRNEQFF.

Turning to this clone: Read data end 3 residues before the CDR3 end; the end is taken from the germline J gene. J is TRBJ1-2 and V is TRBV7-2, with D unresolved. V was shortened by 7 bases and J by 3 bases, with 15 bases between the two germline ends. CDR1 is SGHTA and CDR2 is FQGNSA in the germline V gene. This CDR3 has 14 amino acids. CDR3 amino acids: CASTPDFRDYGYTF. The DNA read from the CDR3 is TGTGCCAGCACCCCAGATTTCCGGGACTATGGC. The full variable domain, its missing parts supplied by reference TRBV7-2 and TRBJ1-2, is GAGVSQSPSNKVTEKGKDVELRCDPISGHTALYWYRQSLGQGLEFLIYFQGNSAPDKSGLPSDRFSAERTGGSVSTLTIQRTQQEDSAVYLCASTPDFRDYGYTFGSGTRLTVV.

Comments on this clone: The read stops 3 residues short of the end of the CDR3; the missing end is completed from the germline J gene. The chain couples TRBV6-1 to TRBJ1-1; 10 bases fit TRBD1. CDR1 is MNHNS and CDR2 is SASEGT in the germline V gene. The V gene end was trimmed by 2 bases and the J gene end by 1 base; junction bases not matched to a gene: 7. CDR3 length equals 17 residues. This CDR3 is CASSERRTGGRNTEAFF. Partial CDR3 DNA: TGTGCCAGCAGTGAACGCCGGACAGGGGGGAGGAACACTGAA.

CDR3 DNA (partial): TGTGCCAGCAGCGTAGGGGGGGTATGGGAGACC. Its protein is CASSVGGVWET. The whole CDR3 protein is CASSVGGVWETQYF. The chain combines TRBV9 with TRBJ2-5; tentatively, D is TRBD2 (6 bases). Coverage ceases 3 residues before the CDR3 finishes, and the germline J gene fills in the end. Looked up from germline, CDR1 is SGDLS and CDR2 is YYNGEE. CDR3 length: 14 residues. Trimming took off 0 bases at V and 5 bases at J, with 11 bases between the two ends. Filled out from reference TRBV9 and TRBJ2-5, the complete variable domain reads DSGVTQTPKHLITATGQRVTLRCSPRSGDLSVYWYQQSLDQGLQFLIQYYNGEERAKGNILERFSAQQFPDLHSELNLSSLELGDSALYFCASSVGGVWETQYFGPGTRLLVL.

Concerning this clone: The DNA ends 3 residues before the CDR3 does, and the rest of the CDR3 is filled in from the germline J gene. The gene calls are TRBV5-1 and TRBJ2-7, with 8 bases identical to TRBD1. Unmatched junction bases numbered 6, after V lost 0 bases and J lost 1 base. Germline lookup yields CDR1 SGHRS and CDR2 YFSETQ. The CDR3 runs to 16 residues. CDR3 bases read: TGCGCCAGCAGCTTGGATGGGGACAGGTTATCCTACGAG. Amino acids: CASSLDGDRLSYE. The whole CDR3 protein is CASSLDGDRLSYEQYF.

The CDR3 bases that were read are TGTGCCAGCAGCTTAATTGGACTAGCGGGAGTCGAG. Translation: CASSLIGLAGVE. From start to end, the CDR3 is CASSLIGLAGVEQYF. The chain is built from TRBV7-2 and TRBJ2-7, with 13 positions matching TRBD2. The read ends 3 residues shy of where the CDR3 ends; the end is completed using the germline J gene. V shed 2 bases, J shed 6 bases, and the junction held 4 bases outside the gene matches. The CDR3 contains 15 residues. The V gene's germline CDR1 is SGHTA and CDR2 FQGNSA. Full variable domain (remainder filled in from reference TRBV7-2 and TRBJ2-7): GAGVSQSPSNKVTEKGKDVELRCDPISGHTALYWYRQSLGQGLEFLIYFQGNSAPDKSGLPSDRFSAERTGGSVSTLTIQRTQQEDSAVYLCASSLIGLAGVEQYFGPGTRLTVT.

To note about this clone: The CDR3 end lies 3 residues beyond the end of the read and is filled in from the germline J gene. V and J are TRBV29-1 and TRBJ2-5, with 8 bases identical to TRBD1. J was trimmed by 0 bases and V by 7 bases; bases with no gene match: 4. The length of the CDR3 is 13 residues. The germline V gene has CDR1 SQVTM and CDR2 ANQGSEA. CDR3 DNA (partial): TGCAGCGCCCAGACAGGGGACCAAGAGACC. Protein product: CSAQTGDQET. The full CDR3 is CSAQTGDQETQYF.

As to this clone: The read ends 3 residues shy of where the CDR3 ends; the end is completed using the germline J gene. The rearrangement links TRBV12-3 or TRBV12-4 to TRBJ2-3; unclear D gene. V was pared by 3 bases and J by 2 bases, with 9 bases between. This CDR3 comprises 14 residues. CDR3: CASSFSPATDTQYF. CDR3 DNA, as far as it was read: TGTGCCAGCAGTTTTAGCCCAGCCACAGATACG.

Note on this clone: The read is 3 residues too short to cover the CDR3 end, so that end is filled in from the germline J gene. V is TRBV28 and J is TRBJ2-1; no firm D call. The CDR3 consists of 14 residues. The germline CDR1 and CDR2 sequences are MDHEN and SYDVKM. V was trimmed by 7 bases and J by 6 bases, leaving 16 bases between them. Incomplete CDR3 DNA: TGTGCCAGCAATCGTTTTTGGCCAAGCAATGAG. Amino acid sequence: CASNRFWPSNE. Given in full, the CDR3 is CASNRFWPSNEQFF.

Notes on this clone: The read is 3 residues too short to cover the CDR3 end, so that end is filled in from the germline J gene. The V gene is TRBV30, the J gene TRBJ2-7; D possibly corresponds to TRBD2 (5 bases). V was cut by 0 bases and J by 2 bases, with 20 bases left in between. CDR1 and CDR2 from the germline V gene are GTSNPN and SVGIG (reference sequence). The CDR3 runs 17 residues. The covered CDR3 bases are TGTGCCTGGAGTGTTCCCCTCGGGGTAGCTAGGCCCTACGAG. As protein: CAWSVPLGVARPYE. The CDR3 in its entirety is CAWSVPLGVARPYEQYF.

The chain's CDR3 is CASSATSPYTDTQYF. CDR3 DNA (partial): TGTGCCAGCAGCGCGACTAGTCCTTACACAGATACG. The chain recombines TRBV9 with TRBJ2-3; D is perhaps TRBD2 (6 bases). The read stops 3 residues short of the end of the CDR3; the missing end is completed from the germline J gene. V lost 3 bases and J 2 bases, leaving 13 bases between the germline ends. This CDR3 has 15 residues. Germline V gene data show CDR1 as SGDLS and CDR2 as YYNGEE.